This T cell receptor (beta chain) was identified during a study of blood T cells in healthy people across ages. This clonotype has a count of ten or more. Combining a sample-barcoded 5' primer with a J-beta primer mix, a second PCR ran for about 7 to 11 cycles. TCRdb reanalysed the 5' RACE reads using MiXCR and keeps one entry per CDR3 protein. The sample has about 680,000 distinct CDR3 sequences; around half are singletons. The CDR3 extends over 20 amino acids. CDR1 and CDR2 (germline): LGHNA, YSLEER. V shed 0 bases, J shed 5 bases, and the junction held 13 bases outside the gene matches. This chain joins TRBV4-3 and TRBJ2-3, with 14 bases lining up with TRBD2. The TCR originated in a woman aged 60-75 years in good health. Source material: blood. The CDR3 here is CASSQDAGGATSGRGDTQYF. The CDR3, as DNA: TGCGCCAGCAGCCAAGATGCAGGGGGCGCGACTAGCGGGAGGGGAGATACGCAGTATTTT.